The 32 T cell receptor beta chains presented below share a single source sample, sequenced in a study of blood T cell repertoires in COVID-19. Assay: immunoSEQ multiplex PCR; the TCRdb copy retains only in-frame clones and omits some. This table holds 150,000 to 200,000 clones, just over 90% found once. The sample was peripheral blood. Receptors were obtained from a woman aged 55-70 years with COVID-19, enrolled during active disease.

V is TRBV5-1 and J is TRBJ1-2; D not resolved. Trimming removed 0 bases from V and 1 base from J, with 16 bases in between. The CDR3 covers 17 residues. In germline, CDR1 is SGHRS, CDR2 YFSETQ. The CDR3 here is CASSLAYNSRINYGYTF. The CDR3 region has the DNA TGCGCCAGCAGCTTGGCCTACAACTCCAGGATTAACTATGGCTACACCTTC.

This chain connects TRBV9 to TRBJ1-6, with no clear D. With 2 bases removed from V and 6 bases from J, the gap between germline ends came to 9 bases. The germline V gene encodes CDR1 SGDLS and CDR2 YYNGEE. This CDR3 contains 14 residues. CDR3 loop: CASSVGISNSPLHF. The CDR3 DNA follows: TGTGCCAGCAGCGTCGGGATTTCTAATTCACCCCTCCACTTT.

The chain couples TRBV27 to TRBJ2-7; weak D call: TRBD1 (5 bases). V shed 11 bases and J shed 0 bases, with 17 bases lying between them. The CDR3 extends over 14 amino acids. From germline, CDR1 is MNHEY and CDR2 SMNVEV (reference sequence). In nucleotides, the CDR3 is TGTGCCCTTTCGAAAGGGGAATACTCCTACGAGCAGTACTTC. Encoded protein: CALSKGEYSYEQYF.

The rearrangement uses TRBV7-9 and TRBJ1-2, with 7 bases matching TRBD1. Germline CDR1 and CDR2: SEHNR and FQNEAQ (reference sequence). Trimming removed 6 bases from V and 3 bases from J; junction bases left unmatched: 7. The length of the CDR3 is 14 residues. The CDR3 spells CASRDRRNYYGYTF. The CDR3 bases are TGTGCCAGCAGGGACAGGCGGAACTACTATGGCTACACCTTC.

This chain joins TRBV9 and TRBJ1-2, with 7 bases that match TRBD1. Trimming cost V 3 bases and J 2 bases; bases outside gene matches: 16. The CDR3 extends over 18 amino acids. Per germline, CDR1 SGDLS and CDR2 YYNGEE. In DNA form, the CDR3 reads TGTGCCAGCAGCGCCAGACGAGTTACAGGGGTCGGGAACTATGGCTACACCTTC. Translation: CASSARRVTGVGNYGYTF.

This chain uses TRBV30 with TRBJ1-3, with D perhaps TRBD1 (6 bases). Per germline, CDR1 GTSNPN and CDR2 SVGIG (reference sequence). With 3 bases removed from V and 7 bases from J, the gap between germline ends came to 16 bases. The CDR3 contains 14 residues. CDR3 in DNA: TGTGCCTGGAGAGCAGGGGTCCCGGGGAACACCATATATTTT. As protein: CAWRAGVPGNTIYF.

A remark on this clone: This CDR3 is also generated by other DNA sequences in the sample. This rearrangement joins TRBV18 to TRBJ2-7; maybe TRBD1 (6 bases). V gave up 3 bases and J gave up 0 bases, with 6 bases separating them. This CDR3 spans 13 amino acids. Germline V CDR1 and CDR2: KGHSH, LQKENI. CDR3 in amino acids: CASSPGASYEQYF. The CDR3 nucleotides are TGTGCCAGCTCACCGGGGGCCTCCTACGAGCAGTACTTC.

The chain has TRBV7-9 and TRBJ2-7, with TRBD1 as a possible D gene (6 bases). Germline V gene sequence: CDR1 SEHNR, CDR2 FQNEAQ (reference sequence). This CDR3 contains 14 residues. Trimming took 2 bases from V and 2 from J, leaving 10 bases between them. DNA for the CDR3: TGTGCCAGCAGCTTAAAGGGACACCCCTACGAGCAGTACTTC. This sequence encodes CASSLKGHPYEQYF. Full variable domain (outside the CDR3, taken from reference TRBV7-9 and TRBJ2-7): DTGVSQNPRHKITKRGQNVTFRCDPISEHNRLYWYRQTLGQGPEFLTYFQNEAQLEKSRLLSDRFSAERPKGSFSTLEIQRTEQGDSAMYLCASSLKGHPYEQYFGPGTRLTVT.

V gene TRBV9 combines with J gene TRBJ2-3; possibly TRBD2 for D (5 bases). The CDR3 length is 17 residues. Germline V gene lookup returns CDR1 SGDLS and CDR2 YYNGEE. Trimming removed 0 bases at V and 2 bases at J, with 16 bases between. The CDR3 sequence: CASSVGELVVYTDTQYF. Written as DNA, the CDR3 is TGTGCCAGCAGCGTAGGGGAGCTAGTAGTGTACACAGATACGCAGTATTTT.

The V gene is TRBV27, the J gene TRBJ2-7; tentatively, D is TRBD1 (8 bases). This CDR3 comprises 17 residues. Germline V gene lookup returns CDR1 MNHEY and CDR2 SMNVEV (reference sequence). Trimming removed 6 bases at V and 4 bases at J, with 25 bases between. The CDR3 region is CASRRTLTGGDSYEQYF. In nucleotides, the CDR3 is TGTGCCAGCAGGCGGACCCTAACAGGGGGGGATTCATACGAGCAGTACTTC.

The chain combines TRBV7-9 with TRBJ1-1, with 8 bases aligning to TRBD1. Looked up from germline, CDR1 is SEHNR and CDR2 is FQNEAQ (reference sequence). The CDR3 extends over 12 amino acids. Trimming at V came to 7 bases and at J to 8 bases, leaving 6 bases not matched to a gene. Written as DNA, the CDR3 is TGTGCCAGCACCCAAGGACAGGGAGAAGCTTTCTTT. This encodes CASTQGQGEAFF.

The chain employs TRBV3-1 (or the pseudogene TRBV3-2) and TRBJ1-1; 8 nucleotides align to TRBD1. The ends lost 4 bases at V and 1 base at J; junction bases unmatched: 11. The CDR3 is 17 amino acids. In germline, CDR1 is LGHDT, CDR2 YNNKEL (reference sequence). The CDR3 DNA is TGTGCCAGCAGCCTCAGGACAGGGCTCCTTAGGAACACTGAAGCTTTCTTT. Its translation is CASSLRTGLLRNTEAFF.

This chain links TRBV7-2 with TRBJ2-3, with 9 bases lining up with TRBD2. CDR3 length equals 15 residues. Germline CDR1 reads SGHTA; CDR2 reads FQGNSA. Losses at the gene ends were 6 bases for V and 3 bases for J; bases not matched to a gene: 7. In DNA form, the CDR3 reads TGTGCCAGCAGAGCGCGGGGGGGCCGTACAGATACGCAGTATTTT. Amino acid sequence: CASRARGGRTDTQYF.

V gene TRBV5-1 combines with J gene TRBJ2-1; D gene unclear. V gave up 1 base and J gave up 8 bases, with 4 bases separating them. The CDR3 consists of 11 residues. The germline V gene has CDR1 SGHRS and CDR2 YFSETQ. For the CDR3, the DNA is TGCGCCAGCAGCTTGTCGGATGAGCAGTTCTTC. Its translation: CASSLSDEQFF. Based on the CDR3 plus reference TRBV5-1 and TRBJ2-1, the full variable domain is KAGVTQTPRYLIKTRGQQVTLSCSPISGHRSVSWYQQTPGQGLQFLFEYFSETQRNKGNFPGRFSGRQFSNSRSEMNVSTLELGDSALYLCASSLSDEQFFGPGTRLTVL.

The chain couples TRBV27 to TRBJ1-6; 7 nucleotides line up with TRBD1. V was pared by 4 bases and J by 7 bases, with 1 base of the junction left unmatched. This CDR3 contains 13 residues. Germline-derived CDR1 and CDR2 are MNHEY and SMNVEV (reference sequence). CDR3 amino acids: CASSSDRNSPLHF. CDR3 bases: TGTGCCAGCAGTTCGGACAGGAATTCACCCCTCCACTTT.

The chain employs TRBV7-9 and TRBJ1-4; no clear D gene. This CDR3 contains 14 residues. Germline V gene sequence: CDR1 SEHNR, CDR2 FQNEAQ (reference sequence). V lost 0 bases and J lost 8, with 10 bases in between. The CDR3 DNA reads TGTGCCAGCAGCTTAGCGGTAGGAGGGGAAAAACTGTTTTTT. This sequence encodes CASSLAVGGEKLFF.

The CDR3 region is CASSLDYRGYTF. CDR3 nucleotide sequence: TGTGCCAGCAGCTTAGATTACCGGGGCTACACCTTC. The chain employs TRBV7-9 and TRBJ1-2; D is uncertain. Per germline, CDR1 SEHNR and CDR2 FQNEAQ (reference sequence). Trimming pared 1 base from V and 8 bases from J, leaving 8 bases between. This CDR3 is built from 12 residues.

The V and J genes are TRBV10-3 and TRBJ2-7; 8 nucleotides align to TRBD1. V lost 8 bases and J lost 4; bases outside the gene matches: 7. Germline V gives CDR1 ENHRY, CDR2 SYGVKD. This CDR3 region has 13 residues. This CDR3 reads CAIAAGGEYEQYF. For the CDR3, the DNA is TGTGCCATCGCGGCAGGGGGCGAGTACGAGCAGTACTTC.

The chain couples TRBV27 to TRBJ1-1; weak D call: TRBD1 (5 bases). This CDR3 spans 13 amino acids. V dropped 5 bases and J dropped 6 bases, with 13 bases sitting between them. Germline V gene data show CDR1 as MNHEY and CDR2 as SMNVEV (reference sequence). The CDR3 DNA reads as TGTGCCAGCAGTCTAGGGCAGGGTGCTGAAGCTTTCTTT. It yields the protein CASSLGQGAEAFF.

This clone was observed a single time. The CDR3 sequence: CASRQTSGVINEQFF. CDR3 DNA sequence: TGTGCCAGCAGACAAACTAGCGGGGTTATCAATGAGCAGTTCTTC. This chain connects TRBV6-5 to TRBJ2-1; TRBD2 matches at 10 bases. Germline CDR1 MNHEY, CDR2 SVGAGI. The V gene end was trimmed by 6 bases and the J gene end by 6 bases; junction bases not matched to a gene: 8. The CDR3 has 15 residues.

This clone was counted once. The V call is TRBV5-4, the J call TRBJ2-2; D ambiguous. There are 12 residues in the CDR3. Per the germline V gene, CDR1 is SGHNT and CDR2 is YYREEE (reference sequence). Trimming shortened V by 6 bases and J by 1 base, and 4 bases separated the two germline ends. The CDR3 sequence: CASTLNTGELFF. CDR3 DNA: TGTGCCAGCACACTGAACACCGGGGAGCTGTTTTTT.

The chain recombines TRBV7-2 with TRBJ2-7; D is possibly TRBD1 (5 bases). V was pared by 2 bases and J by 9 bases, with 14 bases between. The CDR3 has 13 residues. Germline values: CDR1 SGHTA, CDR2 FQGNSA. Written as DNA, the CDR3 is TGTGCCAGCAGCTTAAGAGGCGCAGGGTGGCAGTACTTC. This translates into CASSLRGAGWQYF.

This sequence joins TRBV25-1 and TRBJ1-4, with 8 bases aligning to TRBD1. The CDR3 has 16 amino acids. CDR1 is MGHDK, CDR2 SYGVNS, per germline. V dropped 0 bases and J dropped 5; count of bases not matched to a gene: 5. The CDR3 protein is CASSEYIGQGNEKLFF. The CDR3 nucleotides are TGTGCCAGCAGTGAATATATAGGACAGGGAAATGAAAAACTGTTTTTT.

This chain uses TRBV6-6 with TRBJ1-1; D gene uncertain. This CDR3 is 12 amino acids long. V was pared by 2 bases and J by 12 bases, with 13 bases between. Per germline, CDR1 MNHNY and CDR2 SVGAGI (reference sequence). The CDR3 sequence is CASSYVGRDTFF. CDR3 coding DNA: TGTGCCAGCAGTTACGTGGGCCGTGATACTTTCTTT.

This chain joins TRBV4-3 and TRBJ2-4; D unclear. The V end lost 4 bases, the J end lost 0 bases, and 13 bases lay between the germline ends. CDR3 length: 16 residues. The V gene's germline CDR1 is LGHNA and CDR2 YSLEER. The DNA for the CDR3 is TGCGCCAGCAGCCTTGAGGCGTCCCTAGCCAAAAACATTCAGTACTTC. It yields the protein CASSLEASLAKNIQYF.

The CDR3 region is CASGYGVRNGYTF. CDR3 nucleotides: TGTGCCAGCGGGTACGGGGTTCGGAATGGCTACACCTTC. The rearrangement joins TRBV19 to TRBJ1-2; D call uncertain. V lost 9 bases and J lost 6, with 17 bases in between. The CDR3 sequence is 13 residues long. Germline values: CDR1 LNHDA, CDR2 SQIVND (reference sequence).

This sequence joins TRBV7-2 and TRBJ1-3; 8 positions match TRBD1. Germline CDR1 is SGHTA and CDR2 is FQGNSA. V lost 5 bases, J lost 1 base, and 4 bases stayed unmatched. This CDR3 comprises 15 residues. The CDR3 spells CASSVQGGSGNTIYF. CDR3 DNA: TGTGCCAGCAGCGTACAGGGGGGATCTGGAAACACCATATATTTT.

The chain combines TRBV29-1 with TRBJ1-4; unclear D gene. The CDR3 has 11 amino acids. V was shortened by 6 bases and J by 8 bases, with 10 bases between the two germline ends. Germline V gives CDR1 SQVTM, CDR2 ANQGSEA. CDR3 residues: CSVSLQEKLFF. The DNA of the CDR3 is TGCAGCGTAAGTCTTCAGGAAAAACTGTTTTTT. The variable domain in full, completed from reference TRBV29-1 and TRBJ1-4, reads SAVISQKPSRDICQRGTSLTIQCQVDSQVTMMFWYRQQPGQSLTLIATANQGSEATYESGFVIDKFPISRPNLTFSTLTVSNMSPEDSSIYLCSVSLQEKLFFGSGTQLSVL.

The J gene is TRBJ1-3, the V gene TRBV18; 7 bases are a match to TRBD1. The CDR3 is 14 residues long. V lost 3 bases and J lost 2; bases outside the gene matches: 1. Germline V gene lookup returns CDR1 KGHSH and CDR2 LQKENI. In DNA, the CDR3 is TGTGCCAGCTCACCTGGACAGGCTGGAAACACCATATATTTT. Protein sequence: CASSPGQAGNTIYF.

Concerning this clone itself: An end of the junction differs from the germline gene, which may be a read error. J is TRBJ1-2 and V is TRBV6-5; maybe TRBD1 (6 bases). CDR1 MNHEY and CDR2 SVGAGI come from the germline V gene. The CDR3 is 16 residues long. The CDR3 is CASSNSPGTPNYGYTF. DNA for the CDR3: TGTGCCAGCAGTAACTCCCCCGGGACACCCAACTATGGCTACACCTTC.

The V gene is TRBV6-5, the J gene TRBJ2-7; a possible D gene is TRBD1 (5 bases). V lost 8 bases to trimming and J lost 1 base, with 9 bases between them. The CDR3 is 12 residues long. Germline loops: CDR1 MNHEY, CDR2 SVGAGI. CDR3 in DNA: TGTGCCAGCGGGGCGGTTTCCTACGAGCAGTACTTC. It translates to CASGAVSYEQYF.

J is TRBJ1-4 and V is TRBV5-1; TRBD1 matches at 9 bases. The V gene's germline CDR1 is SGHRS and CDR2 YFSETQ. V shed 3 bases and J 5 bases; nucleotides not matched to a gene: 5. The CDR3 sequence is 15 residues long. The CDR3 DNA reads TGCGCCAGCAGCTGGGGGACAGGGACAAATGAAAAACTGTTTTTT. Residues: CASSWGTGTNEKLFF.